This record covers a single T cell receptor (beta chain). Original processing methods: Scientists estimated how many nucleated cells there were by amplifying reference gene primers. Assay: immunoSEQ multiplex PCR; the TCRdb copy retains only in-frame clones and omits some. V and J calls and clone size are copied from that table; D and trimming were computed from the DNA. The sample has 200,000 to 250,000 clones, less than 85% seen once; the top ten hold 4.5% to 6%. This sample is drawn from a study of blood T cell repertoires in COVID-19. For the study at large: Acute-phase and convalescent COVID-19 samples originated in the United States, Italy and Spain. The analysed material was cDNA or gDNA that came from T cells, B-cell-depleted T cells, or PBMCs.

This CDR3 spans 13 amino acids. Germline loops: CDR1 KGHDR, CDR2 SFDVKD. V was shortened by 0 bases and J by 8 bases, with 7 bases between the two germline ends. The sequence was obtained from a woman older than 75 with active or convalescent COVID-19. The chain employs TRBV24-1 and TRBJ2-1, with D unresolved. The sequenced sample was peripheral blood. The CDR3 nucleotides read TGTGCCACCAGTGATTTGGGCGGCGATGAGCAGTTCTTC. Its translation is CATSDLGGDEQFF.